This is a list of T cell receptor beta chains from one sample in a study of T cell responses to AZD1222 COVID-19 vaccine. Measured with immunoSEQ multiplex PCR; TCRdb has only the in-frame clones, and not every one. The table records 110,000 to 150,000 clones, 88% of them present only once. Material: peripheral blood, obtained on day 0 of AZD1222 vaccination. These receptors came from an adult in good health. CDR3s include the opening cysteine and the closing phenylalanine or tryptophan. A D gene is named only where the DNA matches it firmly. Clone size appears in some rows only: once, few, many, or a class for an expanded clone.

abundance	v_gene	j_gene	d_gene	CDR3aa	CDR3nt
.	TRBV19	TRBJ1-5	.	CASSQGQGNQPQHF	TGTGCCAGTAGTCAAGGGCAGGGGAACCAGCCCCAGCATTTT
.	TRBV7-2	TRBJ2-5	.	CASSLGADFQETQYF	TGTGCCAGCAGCTTAGGGGCGGACTTCCAAGAGACCCAGTACTTC
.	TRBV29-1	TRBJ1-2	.	CSVWGYGYTF	TGCAGCGTTTGGGGTTATGGCTACACCTTC
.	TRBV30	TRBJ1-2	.	CAWSVGQGSSGYTF	TGTGCCTGGAGTGTAGGGCAGGGCTCGAGCGGCTACACCTTC
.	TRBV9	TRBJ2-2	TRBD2	CASSVTLAGGSSGELFF	TGTGCCAGCAGCGTGACATTAGCGGGAGGGTCATCCGGGGAGCTGTTTTTT
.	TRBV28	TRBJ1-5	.	CASSFYQTGNQPQHF	TGTGCCAGCAGTTTCTACCAAACAGGGAATCAGCCCCAGCATTTT
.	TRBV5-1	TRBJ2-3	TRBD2	CASSLVGSGNADTQYF	TGCGCCAGCAGCTTGGTGGGTAGCGGGAATGCAGATACGCAGTATTTT
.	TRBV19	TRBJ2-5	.	CASSSRGGETQYF	TGTGCCAGTAGTAGTAGGGGGGGTGAGACCCAGTACTTC
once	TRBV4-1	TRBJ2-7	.	CASSQDPSGFYEQYF	TGCGCCAGCAGCCAAGATCCCAGCGGCTTCTACGAGCAGTACTTC
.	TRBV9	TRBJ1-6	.	CASSAAGGSYNSPLHF	TGTGCCAGCAGCGCTGCCGGGGGGTCCTATAATTCACCCCTCCACTTT
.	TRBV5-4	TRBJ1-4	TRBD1	CASSLEGAGEKLFF	TGTGCCAGCAGCTTGGAGGGGGCTGGTGAAAAACTGTTTTTT
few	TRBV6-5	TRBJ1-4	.	CATRVFGNEKLFF	TGTGCCACAAGGGTCTTCGGAAATGAAAAACTGTTTTTT
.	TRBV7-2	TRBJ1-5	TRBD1	CASSSQPSGQGGQPQHF	TGTGCCAGCAGCTCTCAACCAAGTGGACAGGGGGGTCAGCCCCAGCATTTT
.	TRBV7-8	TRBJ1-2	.	CASRDNTNYGYTF	TGTGCCAGCCGGGACAACACTAACTATGGCTACACCTTC
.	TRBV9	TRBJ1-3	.	CASSVADRGNTIYF	TGTGCCAGCAGCGTAGCTGACAGGGGAAACACCATATATTTT
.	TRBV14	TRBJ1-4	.	CASSQDLGGRLFF	TGTGCCAGCAGCCAAGATCTAGGAGGGAGACTGTTTTTT
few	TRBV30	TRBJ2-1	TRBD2	CAWSVLGTSGSDEQFF	TGTGCCTGGAGTGTACTGGGGACTAGCGGGAGTGATGAGCAGTTCTTC
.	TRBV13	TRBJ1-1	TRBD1	CASSSRGPTEAFF	TGTGCCAGCAGCTCAAGGGGGCCCACTGAAGCTTTCTTT
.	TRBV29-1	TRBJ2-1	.	CSALHSGRDEQFF	TGCAGCGCCTTACATAGCGGACGGGATGAGCAGTTCTTC
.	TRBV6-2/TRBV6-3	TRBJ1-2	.	CASSITNYGYTF	TGTGCCAGCAGCATAACTAACTATGGCTACACCTTC
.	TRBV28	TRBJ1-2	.	CASSLQGWEGYGYTF	TGTGCCAGCAGTCTACAGGGTTGGGAGGGCTATGGCTACACCTTC
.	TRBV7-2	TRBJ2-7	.	CASSPQSGLEYEQYF	TGTGCCAGCAGCCCCCAATCCGGCCTTGAATACGAGCAGTACTTC
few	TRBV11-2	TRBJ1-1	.	CASSLETTEAFF	TGTGCCAGCAGCTTAGAGACGACTGAAGCTTTCTTT